This T cell receptor (beta chain) was observed in a study of blood T cell repertoires in COVID-19. At the level of the study: In each case, the material was cDNA or gDNA derived from T cells, B-cell-depleted T cells, or PBMCs.

V lost 1 base and J lost 10, with 15 bases in between. The CDR3 spans 15 residues. Germline CDR1 reads SGDLS; CDR2 reads YYNGEE. Repertoires were generated with immunoSEQ multiplex PCR, while TCRdb's copy carries only in-frame clones and drops some. This table holds 280,000 or so clones, around four fifths found once. The chain uses TRBV9 and TRBJ1-6, with D maybe TRBD1 (5 bases). The source of this sequence is a woman aged 45-65 years who had recovered from COVID-19. Sequencing used peripheral blood. The DNA for the CDR3 is TGTGCCAGCAGCGTAAGGGGCCGGCGGAAGTCACCCCTCCACTTT. It specifies CASSVRGRRKSPLHF.